This entry lists 9 T cell receptor beta chains sequenced from one sample in a study of lymphopenia after photon versus proton radiotherapy. Clones were sequenced by immunoSEQ multiplex PCR, and TCRdb holds only the in-frame ones, with some missing. The sample carries about 7,300 clones, nearly 90% recorded once. The material sequenced was peripheral blood, taken from a patient treated with photon-based radiotherapy. The receptors were gathered from a man aged 60 to 75 with cholangiocarcinoma.

This chain connects TRBV11-3 to TRBJ2-5; D remains ambiguous. Trimming left V 4 bases short and J 5 bases short, with 8 bases between. Germline V gives CDR1 SGHNT, CDR2 YENEEA. This CDR3 contains 12 residues. The DNA of the CDR3 is TGTGCCAGCAGCTACCGACCGGAGACCCAGTACTTC. This gives the protein CASSYRPETQYF.

The J gene is TRBJ1-5, the V gene TRBV7-2, with a tentative D call TRBD1 (5 bases). Trimming removed 3 bases from V and 0 bases from J, with 9 bases in between. Germline CDR1 SGHTA, CDR2 FQGNSA. The CDR3 sequence is 15 residues long. The CDR3 region has the DNA TGTGCCAGCAGCTTGACAGTAAATAGCAATCAGCCCCAGCATTTT. This sequence encodes CASSLTVNSNQPQHF.

The V and J genes are TRBV16 and TRBJ2-3, with TRBD1 as a possible D gene (6 bases). The germline V gene encodes CDR1 KGHSY and CDR2 FQNENV. This CDR3 is built from 18 residues. The V end was cut by 0 bases, the J end by 2 bases, with 18 bases between. DNA for the CDR3: TGTGCCAGCAGCCAATCGAGCACAGGGCACCTCTTCACAGATACGCAGTATTTT. Translation: CASSQSSTGHLFTDTQYF.

J is TRBJ1-2 and V is TRBV4-2; 8 bases match TRBD1. This CDR3 comprises 15 residues. Losses at the gene ends were 4 bases for V and 8 bases for J; bases not matched to a gene: 12. Germline assignment: CDR1 LGHNA and CDR2 YNFKEQ. The CDR3 loop is CASSPGQGQIGGYTF. The CDR3 nucleotides read TGTGCCAGCAGCCCCGGACAGGGCCAAATAGGGGGCTACACCTTC.

This chain connects TRBV10-3 to TRBJ2-1; TRBD2 is a possible D gene (6 bases). The CDR3 runs to 15 residues. The V gene lost 1 base and the J gene lost 9 bases, with 16 bases spanning the gap. Germline loops: CDR1 ENHRY, CDR2 SYGVKD. CDR3 amino acids: CAISEFPVSEGEQFF. The CDR3 DNA is TGTGCCATCAGTGAGTTCCCGGTCTCGGAGGGTGAGCAGTTCTTC.

The chain has TRBV11-2 and TRBJ2-7; the match to TRBD1 covers 7 bases. This CDR3 spans 19 amino acids. The V segment lost 0 bases and the J segment 0 bases; nucleotides outside the gene matches: 14. The germline V gene encodes CDR1 SGHAT and CDR2 FQNNGV. This CDR3 reads CASSLDPPQGRSYSYEQYF. The DNA of the CDR3 is TGTGCCAGCAGCTTAGATCCCCCACAGGGGAGATCATACTCCTACGAGCAGTACTTC.

V gene TRBV5-1 combines with J gene TRBJ2-7; 7 bases agree with TRBD2. V gave up 0 bases and J gave up 3 bases; unmatched junction bases: 3. Germline loops: CDR1 SGHRS, CDR2 YFSETQ. This CDR3 has 14 amino acids. CDR3 loop: CASSLDTSDYEQYF. The CDR3 DNA reads as TGCGCCAGCAGCTTGGACACTAGCGACTACGAGCAGTACTTC.

This rearrangement joins TRBV7-3 to TRBJ1-5; the D gene is possibly TRBD1 (5 bases). CDR1 and CDR2 from the germline V gene are SGHTA and FQGTGA. Trimming left V 1 base short and J 1 base short, with 5 bases between. CDR3 length: 14 residues. The chain's CDR3 is CASSLRDSNQPQHF. CDR3 nucleotide sequence: TGTGCCAGCAGCTTAAGGGACAGCAATCAGCCCCAGCATTTT.

The chain links TRBV28 to TRBJ1-1, with D possibly TRBD1 on 6 matching bases. Trimming left V 4 bases short and J 3 bases short, with 12 bases between. The CDR3 is 14 amino acids. Germline CDR1 and CDR2: MDHEN and SYDVKM. CDR3 sequence reads: CASSSGGAYTEAFF. The CDR3 DNA reads as TGTGCCAGCAGTTCTGGGGGGGCCTACACTGAAGCTTTCTTT.